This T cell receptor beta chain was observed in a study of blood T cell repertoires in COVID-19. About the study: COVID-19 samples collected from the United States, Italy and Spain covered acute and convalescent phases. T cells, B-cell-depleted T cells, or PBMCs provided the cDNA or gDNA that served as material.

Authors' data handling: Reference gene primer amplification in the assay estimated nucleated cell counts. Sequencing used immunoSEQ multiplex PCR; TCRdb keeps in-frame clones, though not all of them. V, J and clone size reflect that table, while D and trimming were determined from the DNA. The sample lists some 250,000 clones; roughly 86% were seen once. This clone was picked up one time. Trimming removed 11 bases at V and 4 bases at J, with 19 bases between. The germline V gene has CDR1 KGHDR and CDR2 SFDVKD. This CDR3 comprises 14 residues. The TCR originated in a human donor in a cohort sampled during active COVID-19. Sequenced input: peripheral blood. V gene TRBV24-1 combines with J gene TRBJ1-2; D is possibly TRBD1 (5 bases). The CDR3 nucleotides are TGTGCCATTAAAGGAAAGGGGTCGATCTATGGCTACACCTTC. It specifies CAIKGKGSIYGYTF.